Shown below are 13 T cell receptor beta chains from a single sample sequenced in a study of T cell responses to AZD1222 COVID-19 vaccine. TCRdb's copy holds only in-frame clones and misses some; the assay was immunoSEQ multiplex PCR. Among about 130,000 clones, around 86% were seen once, and the ten largest hold 5% to 6.5%. Sequences were derived from peripheral blood, sampled on day 0 of AZD1222 vaccination. The source is an adult in good health.

The CDR3 DNA reads as TGTGCCAGCAGTTATTCAGGGGTGGGCAATCAGCCCCAGCATTTT. This translates into CASSYSGVGNQPQHF. This rearrangement joins TRBV27 to TRBJ1-5, with D perhaps matching TRBD1 (6 bases). The V gene lost 4 bases and the J gene lost 2 bases, with 12 bases spanning the gap. The germline gives CDR1 MNHEY, CDR2 SMNVEV (reference sequence). The CDR3 spans 15 residues.

The rearrangement uses TRBV5-1 and TRBJ1-1; D is unclear. V lost 2 bases to trimming and J lost 4 bases, with 12 bases between them. This CDR3 comprises 14 residues. The germline V gene has CDR1 SGHRS and CDR2 YFSETQ. The CDR3 region is CASSFGTEGTEAFF. DNA of the CDR3: TGCGCCAGCAGCTTTGGCACAGAGGGCACTGAAGCTTTCTTT.

The V and J genes are TRBV2 and TRBJ1-5; D is unclear. The CDR3 is 13 residues long. The V and J ends lost 4 bases and 3 bases respectively, with 7 bases between them. CDR1 is SNHLY and CDR2 is FYNNEI in the germline V gene. CDR3 amino acids: CASSGRTNQPQHF. DNA of the CDR3: TGTGCCAGCAGTGGCCGGACCAATCAGCCCCAGCATTTT. Filled out from reference TRBV2 and TRBJ1-5, the complete variable domain reads EPEVTQTPSHQVTQMGQEVILRCVPISNHLYFYWYRQILGQKVEFLVSFYNNEISEKSEIFDDQFSVERPDGSNFTLKIRSTKLEDSAMYFCASSGRTNQPQHFGDGTRLSIL.

This chain joins TRBV6-2 or TRBV6-3 and TRBJ2-1, with TRBD2 identical over 8 bases. CDR3 length: 15 residues. The germline gives CDR1 MNHEY, CDR2 SVGEGT. The J segment lost 4 bases and the V segment lost 0 bases, leaving 2 bases of the junction unmatched. CDR3 in amino acids: CASSYSGTSYNEQFF. The CDR3 coding sequence is TGTGCCAGCAGTTACTCTGGGACTAGTTACAATGAGCAGTTCTTC.

The chain couples TRBV7-9 to TRBJ1-2; D is perhaps TRBD1 (6 bases). The germline V and J ends were trimmed by 5 bases and 4 bases, with 17 bases remaining between them. The CDR3 sequence is 15 residues long. The germline V gene has CDR1 SEHNR and CDR2 FQNEAQ (reference sequence). CDR3 amino acids: CASSPRRTETYGYTF. The CDR3 nucleotides read TGTGCCAGCAGCCCACGTCGGACAGAAACCTATGGCTACACCTTC.

The chain joins TRBV3-1 (or the pseudogene TRBV3-2) to TRBJ1-3; D unresolved. This CDR3 comprises 13 residues. V lost 7 bases to trimming and J lost 0 bases, with 7 bases between them. Germline V gives CDR1 LGHDT, CDR2 YNNKEL (reference sequence). CDR3 protein: CASTQSSGNTIYF. The CDR3 coding sequence is TGTGCCAGCACCCAGAGCTCTGGAAACACCATATATTTT.

V is TRBV5-6 and J is TRBJ2-1; D ambiguous. Per germline, CDR1 SGHDT and CDR2 YYEEEE. V lost 1 base to trimming and J lost 5 bases, with 7 bases between them. The CDR3 has 13 amino acids. The CDR3 nucleotides are TGTGCCAGCAGCTTGTTGTCGGACAATGAGCAGTTCTTC. The encoded protein is CASSLLSDNEQFF.

In this sample, this clone turned up a few times. J is TRBJ1-1 and V is TRBV6-5; 7 bases agree with TRBD1. J gave up 5 bases and V 6 bases, and 6 bases lay outside the gene matches. The CDR3 has 13 residues. Germline assignment: CDR1 MNHEY and CDR2 SVGAGI. This CDR3 is CASRTGSGTEAFF. DNA of the CDR3: TGTGCCAGCAGGACAGGGTCTGGTACTGAAGCTTTCTTT.

The chain links TRBV19 to TRBJ2-6; 8 positions agree with TRBD1. CDR1 is LNHDA and CDR2 is SQIVND in the germline V gene (reference sequence). The CDR3 totals 15 residues. J lost 1 base, V lost 6 bases, and 2 bases had no gene match. The CDR3 region has the DNA TGTGCCAGTAGAACAGGGGGTTCTGGGGCCAACGTCCTGACTTTC. The encoded protein is CASRTGGSGANVLTF.

This chain uses TRBV12-3 or TRBV12-4 with TRBJ1-1, with unresolved D. The CDR3 totals 13 residues. Trimming took 5 bases from V and 5 from J, leaving 12 bases between them. DNA of the CDR3: TGTGCCAGCAGTCCTGACGGGGTTACTGAAGCTTTCTTT. This gives the protein CASSPDGVTEAFF.

The V gene is TRBV19, the J gene TRBJ2-2; possibly TRBD1 for D (5 bases). The CDR3 extends over 14 amino acids. Trimming took off 4 bases at V and 2 bases at J, with 8 bases between the two ends. Per the germline V gene, CDR1 is LNHDA and CDR2 is SQIVND (reference sequence). The CDR3 region is CASSRDRNTGELFF. The CDR3 DNA reads TGTGCCAGTAGTAGAGACAGAAACACCGGGGAGCTGTTTTTT.

This chain links TRBV12-3 or TRBV12-4 with TRBJ1-2; D possibly corresponds to TRBD1 (6 bases). The V gene lost 6 bases and the J gene lost 3 bases, with 11 bases spanning the gap. This CDR3 is built from 13 residues. The DNA for the CDR3 is TGTGCCAGCAGCCGACCAGGGGACTATGGCTACACCTTC. This codes for CASSRPGDYGYTF.

V is TRBV4-3 and J is TRBJ1-1; no clear D. The germline gives CDR1 LGHNA, CDR2 YSLEER. V was clipped by 0 bases and J by 4 bases, with 9 bases between them. The length of the CDR3 is 14 residues. CDR3 loop: CASSQEVGFTEAFF. The CDR3 region has the DNA TGCGCCAGCAGCCAAGAAGTCGGTTTCACTGAAGCTTTCTTT.